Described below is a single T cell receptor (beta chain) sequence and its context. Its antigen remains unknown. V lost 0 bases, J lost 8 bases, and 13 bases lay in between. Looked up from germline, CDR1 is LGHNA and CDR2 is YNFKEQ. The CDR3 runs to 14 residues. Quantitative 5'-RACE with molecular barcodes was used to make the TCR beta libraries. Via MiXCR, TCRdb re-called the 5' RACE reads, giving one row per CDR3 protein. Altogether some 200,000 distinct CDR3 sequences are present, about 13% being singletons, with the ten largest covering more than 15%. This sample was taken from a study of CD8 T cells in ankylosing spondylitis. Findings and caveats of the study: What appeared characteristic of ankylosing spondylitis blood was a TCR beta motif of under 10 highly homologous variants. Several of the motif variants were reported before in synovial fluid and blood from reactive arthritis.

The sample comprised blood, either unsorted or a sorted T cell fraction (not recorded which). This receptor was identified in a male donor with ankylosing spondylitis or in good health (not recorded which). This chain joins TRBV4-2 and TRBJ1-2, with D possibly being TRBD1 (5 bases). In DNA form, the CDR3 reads TGTGCCAGCAGCCAAGAAGGAGGGGCGTTAGGCTACACCTTC. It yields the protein CASSQEGGALGYTF.